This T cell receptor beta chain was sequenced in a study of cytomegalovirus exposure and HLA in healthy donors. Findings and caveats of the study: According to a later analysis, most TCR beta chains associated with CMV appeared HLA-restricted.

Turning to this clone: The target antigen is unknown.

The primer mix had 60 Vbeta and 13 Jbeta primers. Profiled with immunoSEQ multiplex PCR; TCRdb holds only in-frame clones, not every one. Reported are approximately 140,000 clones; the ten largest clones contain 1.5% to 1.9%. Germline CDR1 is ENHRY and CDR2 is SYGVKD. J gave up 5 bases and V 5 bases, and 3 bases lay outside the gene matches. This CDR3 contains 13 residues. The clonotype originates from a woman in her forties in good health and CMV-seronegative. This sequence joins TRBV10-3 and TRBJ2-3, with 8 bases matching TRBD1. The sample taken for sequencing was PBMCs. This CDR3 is CAISQGARDTQYF. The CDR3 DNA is TGTGCCATCAGTCAGGGGGCAAGAGATACGCAGTATTTT.